A selection of T cell receptor beta chains follows, all from one sample in a study of T cell responses to AZD1222 COVID-19 vaccine. Method: immunoSEQ multiplex PCR; TCRdb's copy keeps in-frame clones and lacks some. The sample lists approximately 150,000 clones, roughly nine tenths seen once, with 3.8% in the top ten. Sequencing used peripheral blood, obtained 28 days after the second AZD1222 dose. The receptor source for this set is an adult who received the AZD1222 COVID-19 vaccine. Both conserved end residues are part of each CDR3. The D gene is left open where the match is weak. The listing skips clone size in some rows; elsewhere it reads once, few, many or a size class.

V gene: TRBV29-1
clone size: -
J gene: TRBJ2-7
D gene: -
CDR3 protein: CSVALGRHEQYF
CDR3 DNA: TGCAGCGTTGCCCTCGGCAGGCACGAGCAGTACTTC

V gene: TRBV5-1
clone size: -
J gene: TRBJ2-2
D gene: -
CDR3 protein: CASSFHQGSATGELFF
CDR3 DNA: TGCGCCAGCAGCTTTCATCAGGGCTCGGCCACCGGGGAGCTGTTTTTT

V gene: TRBV5-1
clone size: once
J gene: TRBJ2-3
D gene: TRBD2
CDR3 protein: CATSSGAVNTQYF
CDR3 DNA: TGCGCCACCTCGAGCGGGGCCGTTAATACGCAGTATTTT

V gene: TRBV5-4
clone size: -
J gene: TRBJ2-1
D gene: -
CDR3 protein: CASSLESLTSYNEQFF
CDR3 DNA: TGTGCCAGCAGCTTGGAATCCCTGACCTCCTACAATGAGCAGTTCTTC

V gene: TRBV7-6
clone size: once
J gene: TRBJ1-5
D gene: -
CDR3 protein: CASSLGGLKGQPQHF
CDR3 DNA: TGTGCCAGCAGCTTAGGAGGGCTTAAGGGGCAGCCCCAGCATTTT

V gene: TRBV11-3
clone size: -
J gene: TRBJ2-5
D gene: -
CDR3 protein: CASSLGQRGFGRETQYF
CDR3 DNA: TGTGCCAGCAGCTTAGGACAGCGCGGCTTTGGACGAGAGACCCAGTACTTC

V gene: TRBV18
clone size: -
J gene: TRBJ2-7
D gene: -
CDR3 protein: CASSPRKGSYEQYF
CDR3 DNA: TGTGCCAGCTCACCACGTAAGGGGAGCTACGAGCAGTACTTC

V gene: TRBV5-5
clone size: few
J gene: TRBJ1-6
D gene: -
CDR3 protein: CASSPTGTQSPLHF
CDR3 DNA: TGTGCCAGCAGCCCGACCGGGACCCAGTCACCCCTCCACTTT

V gene: TRBV9
clone size: -
J gene: TRBJ2-1
D gene: -
CDR3 protein: CASSVGLARDEQFF
CDR3 DNA: TGTGCCAGCAGCGTAGGTCTAGCGCGTGATGAGCAGTTCTTC

V gene: TRBV7-9
clone size: -
J gene: TRBJ1-6
D gene: -
CDR3 protein: CASSYDRWNSPLHF
CDR3 DNA: TGTGCCAGCAGTTACGACAGGTGGAATTCACCCCTCCACTTT

V gene: TRBV6-5
clone size: -
J gene: TRBJ2-5
D gene: TRBD2
CDR3 protein: CASSPPGLASETQYF
CDR3 DNA: TGTGCCAGCAGTCCCCCCGGACTAGCGTCAGAGACCCAGTACTTC

V gene: TRBV5-5
clone size: once
J gene: TRBJ2-7
D gene: -
CDR3 protein: CASSPVWARSYEQYF
CDR3 DNA: TGTGCCAGCAGCCCGGTATGGGCCCGCTCCTACGAGCAGTACTTC

V gene: TRBV7-2
clone size: -
J gene: TRBJ2-4
D gene: -
CDR3 protein: CASTGPILAKNIQYF
CDR3 DNA: TGTGCCAGCACGGGGCCAATCCTAGCCAAAAACATTCAGTACTTC

V gene: TRBV3-1/TRBV3-2
clone size: -
J gene: TRBJ2-5
D gene: -
CDR3 protein: CASSDYQETQYF
CDR3 DNA: TGTGCCAGCAGCGACTACCAAGAGACCCAGTACTTC